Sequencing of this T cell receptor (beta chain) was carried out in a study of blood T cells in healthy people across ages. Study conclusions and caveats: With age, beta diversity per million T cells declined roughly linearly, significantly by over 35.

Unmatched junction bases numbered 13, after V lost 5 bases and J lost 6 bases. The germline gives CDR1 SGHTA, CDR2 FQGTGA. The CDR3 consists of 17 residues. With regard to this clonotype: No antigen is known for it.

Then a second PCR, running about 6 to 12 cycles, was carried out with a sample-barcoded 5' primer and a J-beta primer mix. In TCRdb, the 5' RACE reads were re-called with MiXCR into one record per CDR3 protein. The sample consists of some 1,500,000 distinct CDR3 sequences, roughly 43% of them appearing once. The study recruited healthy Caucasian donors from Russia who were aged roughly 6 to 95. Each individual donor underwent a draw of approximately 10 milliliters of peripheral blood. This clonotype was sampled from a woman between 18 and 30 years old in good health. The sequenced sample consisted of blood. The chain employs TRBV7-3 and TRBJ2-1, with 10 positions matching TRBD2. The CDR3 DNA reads TGTGCCAGCAGCCCCCTCGGTTTAGCGGGAGGACGCAATGAGCAGTTCTTC. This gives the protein CASSPLGLAGGRNEQFF.